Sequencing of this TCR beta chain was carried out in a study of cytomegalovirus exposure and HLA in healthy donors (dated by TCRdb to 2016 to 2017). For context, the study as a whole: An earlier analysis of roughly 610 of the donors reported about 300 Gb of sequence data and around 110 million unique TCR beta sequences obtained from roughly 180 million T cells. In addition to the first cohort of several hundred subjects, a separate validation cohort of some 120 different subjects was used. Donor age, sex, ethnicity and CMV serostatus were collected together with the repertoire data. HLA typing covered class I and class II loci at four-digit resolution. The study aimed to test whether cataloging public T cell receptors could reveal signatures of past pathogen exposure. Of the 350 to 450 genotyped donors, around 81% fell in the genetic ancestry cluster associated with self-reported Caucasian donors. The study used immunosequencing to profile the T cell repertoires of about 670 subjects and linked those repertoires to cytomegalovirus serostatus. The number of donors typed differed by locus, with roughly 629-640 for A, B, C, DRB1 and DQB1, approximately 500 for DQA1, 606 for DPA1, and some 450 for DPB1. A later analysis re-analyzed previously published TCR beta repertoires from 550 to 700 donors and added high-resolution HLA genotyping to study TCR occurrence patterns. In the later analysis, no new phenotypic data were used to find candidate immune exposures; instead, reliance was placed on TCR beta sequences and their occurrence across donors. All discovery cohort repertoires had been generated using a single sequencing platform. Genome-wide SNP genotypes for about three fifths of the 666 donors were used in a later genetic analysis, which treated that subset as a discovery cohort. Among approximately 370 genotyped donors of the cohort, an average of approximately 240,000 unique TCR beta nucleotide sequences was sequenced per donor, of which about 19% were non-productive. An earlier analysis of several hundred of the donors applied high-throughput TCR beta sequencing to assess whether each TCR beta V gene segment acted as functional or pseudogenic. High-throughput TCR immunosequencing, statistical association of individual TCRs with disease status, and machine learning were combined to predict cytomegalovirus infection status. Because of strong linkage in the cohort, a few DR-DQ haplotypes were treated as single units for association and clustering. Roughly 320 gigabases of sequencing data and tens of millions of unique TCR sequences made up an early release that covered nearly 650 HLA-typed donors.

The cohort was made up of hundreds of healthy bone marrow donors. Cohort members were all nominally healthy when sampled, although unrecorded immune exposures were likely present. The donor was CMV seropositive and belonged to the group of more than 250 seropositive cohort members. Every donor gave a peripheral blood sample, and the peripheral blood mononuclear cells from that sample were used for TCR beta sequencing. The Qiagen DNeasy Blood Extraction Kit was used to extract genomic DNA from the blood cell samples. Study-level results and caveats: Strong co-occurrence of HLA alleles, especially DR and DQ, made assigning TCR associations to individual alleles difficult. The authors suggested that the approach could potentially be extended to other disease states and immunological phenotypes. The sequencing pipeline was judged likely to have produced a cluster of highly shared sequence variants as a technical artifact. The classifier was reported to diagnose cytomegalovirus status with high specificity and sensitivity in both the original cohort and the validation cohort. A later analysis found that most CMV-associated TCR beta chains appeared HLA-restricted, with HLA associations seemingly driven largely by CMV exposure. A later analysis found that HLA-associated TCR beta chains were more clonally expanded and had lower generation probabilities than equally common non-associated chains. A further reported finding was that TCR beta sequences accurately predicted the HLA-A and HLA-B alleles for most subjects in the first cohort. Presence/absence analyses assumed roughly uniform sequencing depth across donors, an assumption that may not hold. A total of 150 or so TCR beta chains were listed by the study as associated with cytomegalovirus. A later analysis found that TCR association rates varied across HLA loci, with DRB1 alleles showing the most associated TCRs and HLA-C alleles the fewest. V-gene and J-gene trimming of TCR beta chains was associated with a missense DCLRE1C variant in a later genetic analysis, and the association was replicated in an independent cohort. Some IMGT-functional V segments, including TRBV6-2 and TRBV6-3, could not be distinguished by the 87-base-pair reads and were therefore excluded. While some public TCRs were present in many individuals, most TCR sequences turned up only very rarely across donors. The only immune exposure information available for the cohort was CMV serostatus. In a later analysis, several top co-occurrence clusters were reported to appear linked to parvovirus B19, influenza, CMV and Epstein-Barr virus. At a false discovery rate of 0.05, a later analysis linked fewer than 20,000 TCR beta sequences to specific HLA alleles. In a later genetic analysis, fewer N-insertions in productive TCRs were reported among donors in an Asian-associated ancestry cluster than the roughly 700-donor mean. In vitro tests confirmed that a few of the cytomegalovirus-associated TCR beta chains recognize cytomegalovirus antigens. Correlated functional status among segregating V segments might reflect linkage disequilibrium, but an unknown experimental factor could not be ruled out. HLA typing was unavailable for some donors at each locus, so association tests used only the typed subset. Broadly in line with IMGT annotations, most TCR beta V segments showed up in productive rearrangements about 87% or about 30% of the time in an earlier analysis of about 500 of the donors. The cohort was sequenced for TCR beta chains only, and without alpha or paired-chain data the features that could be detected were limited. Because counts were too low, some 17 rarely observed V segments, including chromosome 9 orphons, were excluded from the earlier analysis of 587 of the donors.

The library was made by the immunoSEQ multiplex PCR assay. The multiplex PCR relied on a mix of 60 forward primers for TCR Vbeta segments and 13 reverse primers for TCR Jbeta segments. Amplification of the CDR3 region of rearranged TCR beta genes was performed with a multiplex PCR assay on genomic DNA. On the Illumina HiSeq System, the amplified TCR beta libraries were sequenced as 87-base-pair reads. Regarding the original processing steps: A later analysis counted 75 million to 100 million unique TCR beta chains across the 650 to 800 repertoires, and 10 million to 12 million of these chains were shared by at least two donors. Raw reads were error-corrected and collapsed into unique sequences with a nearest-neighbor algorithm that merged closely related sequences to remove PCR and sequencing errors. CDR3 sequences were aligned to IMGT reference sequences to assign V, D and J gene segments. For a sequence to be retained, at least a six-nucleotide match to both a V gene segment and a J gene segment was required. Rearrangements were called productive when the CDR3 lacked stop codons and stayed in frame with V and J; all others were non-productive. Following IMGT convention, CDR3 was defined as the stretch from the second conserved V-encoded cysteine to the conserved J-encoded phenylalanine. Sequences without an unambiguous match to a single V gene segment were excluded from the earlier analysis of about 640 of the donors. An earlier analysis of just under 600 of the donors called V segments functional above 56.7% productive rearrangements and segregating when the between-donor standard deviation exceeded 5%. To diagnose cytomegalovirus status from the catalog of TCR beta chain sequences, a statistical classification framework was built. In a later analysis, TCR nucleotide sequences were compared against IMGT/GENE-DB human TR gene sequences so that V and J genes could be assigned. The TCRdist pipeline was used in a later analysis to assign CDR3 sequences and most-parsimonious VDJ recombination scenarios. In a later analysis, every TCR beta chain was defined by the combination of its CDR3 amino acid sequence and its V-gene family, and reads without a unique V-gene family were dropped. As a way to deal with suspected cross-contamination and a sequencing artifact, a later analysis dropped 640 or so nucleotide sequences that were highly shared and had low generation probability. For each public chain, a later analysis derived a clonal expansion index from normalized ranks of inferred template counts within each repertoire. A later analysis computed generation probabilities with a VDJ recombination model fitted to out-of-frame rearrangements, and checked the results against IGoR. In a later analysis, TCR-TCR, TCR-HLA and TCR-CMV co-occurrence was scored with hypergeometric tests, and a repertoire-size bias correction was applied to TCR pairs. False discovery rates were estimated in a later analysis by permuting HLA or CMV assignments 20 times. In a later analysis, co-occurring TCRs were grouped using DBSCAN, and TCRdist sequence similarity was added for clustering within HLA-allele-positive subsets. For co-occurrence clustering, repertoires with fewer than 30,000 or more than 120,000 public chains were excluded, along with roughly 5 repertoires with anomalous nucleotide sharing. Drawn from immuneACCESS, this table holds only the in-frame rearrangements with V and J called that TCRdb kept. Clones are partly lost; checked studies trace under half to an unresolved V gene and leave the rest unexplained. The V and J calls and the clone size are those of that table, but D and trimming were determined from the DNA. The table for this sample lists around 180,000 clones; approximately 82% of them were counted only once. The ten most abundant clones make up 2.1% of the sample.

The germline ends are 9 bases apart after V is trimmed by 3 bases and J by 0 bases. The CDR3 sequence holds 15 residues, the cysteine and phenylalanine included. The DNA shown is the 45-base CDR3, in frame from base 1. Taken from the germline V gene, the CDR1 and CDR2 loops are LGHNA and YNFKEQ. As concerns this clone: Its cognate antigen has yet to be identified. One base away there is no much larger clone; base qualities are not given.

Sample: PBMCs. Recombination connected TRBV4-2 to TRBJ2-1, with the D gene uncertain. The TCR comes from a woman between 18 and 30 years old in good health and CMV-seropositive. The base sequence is TGTGCCAGCAGCCAGAACCGCGGCTCCTACAATGAGCAGTTCTTC. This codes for CASSQNRGSYNEQFF.